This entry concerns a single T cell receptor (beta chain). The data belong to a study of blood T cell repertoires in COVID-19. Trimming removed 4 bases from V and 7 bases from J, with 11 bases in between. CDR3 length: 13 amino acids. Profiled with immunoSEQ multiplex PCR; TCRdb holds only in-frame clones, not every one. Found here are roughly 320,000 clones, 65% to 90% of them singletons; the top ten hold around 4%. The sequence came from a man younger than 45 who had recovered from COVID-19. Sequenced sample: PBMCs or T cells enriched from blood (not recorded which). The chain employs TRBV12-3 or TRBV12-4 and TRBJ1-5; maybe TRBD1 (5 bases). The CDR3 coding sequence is TGTGCCAGCAGTTGGGAAGCAGGGCAGCCCCAGCATTTT. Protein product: CASSWEAGQPQHF.